The clone carrying this T cell receptor beta chain was seen only a few times. The data were taken from a study of beta chain features in type 1 diabetes. Expressed TCRB transcripts were sequenced after all isolated RNA was converted to cDNA. The assay was immunoSEQ multiplex PCR, and TCRdb's table has in-frame clones only and misses some. The table has approximately 470,000 clones, about 32% seen once; the top ten hold 0.065%. Germline CDR1 reads MDHEN; CDR2 reads SYDVKM. The CDR3 totals 11 residues. Between the trimmed V and J ends, which lost 5 bases and 10 bases, there was a span of 9 bases. Sequenced: naive CD4+ T cells from blood. The V gene is TRBV28, the J gene TRBJ1-5; D uncertain. The source of this sequence is a young man in good health. The CDR3 region is CASSRIFPQHF. CDR3 nucleotides: TGTGCCAGCAGTCGTATCTTCCCCCAGCATTTT. The full variable domain, its missing parts supplied by reference TRBV28 and TRBJ1-5, is DVKVTQSSRYLVKRTGEKVFLECVQDMDHENMFWYRQDPGLGLRLIYFSYDVKMKEKGDIPEGYSVSREKKERFSLILESASTNQTSMYLCASSRIFPQHFGDGTRLSIL.